The clone carrying this T cell receptor beta chain showed up just a few times. The CDR3 consists of 14 residues. The junction had 7 bases not matched to a gene; V was cut back by 1 base and J by 7 bases. Germline V gene data show CDR1 as DFQATT and CDR2 as SNEGSKA (reference sequence). These data are taken from a study of patients and donors after allogeneic stem cell transplantation. TCRdb passed the RT-PCR reads through MiXCR, listing each CDR3 protein once. This sample has roughly 880,000 distinct CDR3 sequences, with around 17% found just once. This TCR derives from a human donor who was either an allogeneic HSCT recipient or a stem cell or donor lymphocyte infusion donor (not recorded which). It is not recorded whose cells these are; they may come from a transplant donor. Sample: blood, either unsorted or a sorted T cell fraction (not recorded which). This chain links TRBV20-1 with TRBJ2-1, with 7 bases lining up with TRBD2. The CDR3 loop is CSARGRLAGNEQFF. CDR3 sequence (DNA): TGCAGTGCTAGAGGGAGACTAGCCGGAAATGAGCAGTTCTTC.